The 16 T cell receptor beta chains below were found in one sample sequenced in a study of blood T cell repertoires in COVID-19. Clones were sequenced by immunoSEQ multiplex PCR, and TCRdb holds only the in-frame ones, with some missing. This sample yields about 200,000 clones, of which 80% to 90% are seen a single time; 5.5% to 8% belongs to the top ten. Specimen: peripheral blood. These receptors originate from a man between 60 and 75 years old who had recovered from COVID-19.

This clone was seen a few times. The chain combines TRBV19 with TRBJ1-1; TRBD1 agrees at 8 bases. The V and J ends lost 4 bases and 1 base, in that order; junction bases with no gene match: 5. The V gene's germline CDR1 is LNHDA and CDR2 SQIVND (reference sequence). This CDR3 spans 15 amino acids. The DNA of the CDR3 is TGTGCCAGTAGTAGCATAGACAGGGGGAACACTGAAGCTTTCTTT. Translated, it gives CASSSIDRGNTEAFF.

As concerns this clone: Other DNA variants within this sample encode the same CDR3. The chain couples TRBV5-1 to TRBJ2-1, with unresolved D. V was clipped by 0 bases and J by 4 bases, with 11 bases between them. The germline V gene has CDR1 SGHRS and CDR2 YFSETQ. The CDR3 contains 15 residues. The CDR3 here is CASSLESGSYNEQFF. The CDR3 DNA reads as TGCGCCAGCAGCTTGGAATCGGGTAGTTACAATGAGCAGTTCTTC.

The chain has TRBV7-9 and TRBJ2-1; TRBD2 aligns across 13 bases. The trim removed 5 bases at V and 12 bases at J, leaving 4 bases unmatched. This CDR3 has 13 amino acids. Germline V gene data show CDR1 as SEHNR and CDR2 as FQNEAQ (reference sequence). Written as DNA, the CDR3 is TGTGCCAGCAGCGGACTAGCGGGGGTCGGGCAGTTCTTC. Amino acids: CASSGLAGVGQFF.

The J gene is TRBJ2-2, the V gene TRBV2; 7 bases are shared with TRBD1. The CDR3 loop spans 11 amino acids. V shed 8 bases and J 12 bases; nucleotides not matched to a gene: 6. Germline assignment: CDR1 SNHLY and CDR2 FYNNEI. CDR3 protein: CASGTGVKLFF. The CDR3 region has the DNA TGTGCCAGCGGTACAGGGGTAAAGCTGTTTTTT.

This clone showed up just once. This rearrangement joins TRBV6-6 to TRBJ1-1; D uncertain. V lost 10 bases, J lost 5 bases, and 17 bases lay in between. The CDR3 covers 13 residues. Per germline, CDR1 MNHNY and CDR2 SVGAGI (reference sequence). The CDR3 nucleotides are TGTGCCACTTCGTCGGGTGATGGGACTGAAGCTTTCTTT. Protein sequence: CATSSGDGTEAFF.

The CDR3 DNA reads TGCGCCAGCAGCTTGGTACAGGGGCGGAACACTGAAGCTTTCTTT. Amino acids: CASSLVQGRNTEAFF. The rearrangement links TRBV5-1 to TRBJ1-1, with TRBD1 matching over 7 bases. This CDR3 comprises 15 residues. Per germline, CDR1 SGHRS and CDR2 YFSETQ. With 0 bases clipped from V and 1 base from J, the junction kept 3 bases outside the gene matches.

The V call is TRBV12-3 or TRBV12-4, the J call TRBJ2-5; D might be TRBD2 (5 bases). The CDR3 consists of 13 residues. V was pared by 3 bases and J by 5 bases, with 10 bases between. Written as DNA, the CDR3 is TGTGCCAGCAGTTTGGCAGGAGGCGAGACCCAGTACTTC. Its protein is CASSLAGGETQYF.

The chain recombines TRBV6-5 with TRBJ2-1, with 8 bases identical to TRBD2. The germline gives CDR1 MNHEY, CDR2 SVGAGI. With V trimmed by 4 bases and J by 4 bases, 6 bases remained unmatched. This CDR3 region has 15 residues. As DNA, the CDR3 is TGTGCCAGCAGTTCCCGGGGGGGCGTTTACAATGAGCAGTTCTTC. Residues: CASSSRGGVYNEQFF.

This clone showed up just once. The same CDR3 also results from other DNA sequences found in this sample. This chain connects TRBV9 to TRBJ1-6; no clear D. The V end lost 0 bases, the J end lost 8 bases, and 9 bases lay between the germline ends. CDR1 SGDLS and CDR2 YYNGEE come from the germline V gene. There are 14 residues in the CDR3. As DNA, the CDR3 is TGTGCCAGCAGCGTAGGAGGGTTTGATTCACCCCTCCACTTT. This translates into CASSVGGFDSPLHF.

On this clone: This may be a read error: a much more frequent sequence differs by one nucleotide. This sequence joins TRBV5-4 and TRBJ2-7; D is uncertain. Trimming removed 3 bases from V and 4 bases from J, with 5 bases in between. CDR3 length equals 11 residues. Looked up from germline, CDR1 is SGHNT and CDR2 is YYREEE (reference sequence). DNA of the CDR3: TGTGCCAGCAGCTCCAATTACGAGCAGTACTTC. Protein: CASSSNYEQYF.

The gene calls are TRBV30 and TRBJ1-4, with D perhaps matching TRBD1 (5 bases). CDR3 length equals 15 residues. Germline lookup yields CDR1 GTSNPN and CDR2 SVGIG (reference sequence). The V end was cut by 6 bases, the J end by 0 bases, with 14 bases between. The CDR3: CACMEGIPTNEKLFF. The CDR3 nucleotides are TGTGCCTGTATGGAGGGGATTCCAACTAATGAAAAACTGTTTTTT.

The chain joins TRBV6-5 to TRBJ2-7, with D maybe TRBD1 (5 bases). V dropped 4 bases and J dropped 3 bases, with 19 bases sitting between them. The CDR3 consists of 16 residues. Germline V CDR1 and CDR2: MNHEY, SVGAGI. CDR3 in DNA: TGTGCCAGCAGTTCCCACCCAGGGTCTGGGGACTACGAGCAGTACTTC. Its protein product is CASSSHPGSGDYEQYF.

J is TRBJ2-1 and V is TRBV6-5, with D hard to call. Germline lookup yields CDR1 MNHEY and CDR2 SVGAGI. There are 12 residues in the CDR3. V lost 6 bases and J lost 5, with 8 bases in between. In DNA form, the CDR3 reads TGTGCCAGCAGCCCCACTAACAATGAGCAGTTCTTC. Its protein is CASSPTNNEQFF.

The chain carries TRBV21-1 and TRBJ2-4; the table's D call, TRBD2, was not checked against the DNA. TRBV21-1 is flagged as a pseudogene. This CDR3 is built from 12 residues. The CDR3 loop is CAPDIPGGIQYF. For the CDR3, the DNA is TGTGCCCCTGATATCCCCGGGGGCATTCAGTACTTC.

The CDR3 nucleotides are TGTGCCAGCAGCTTAGTACTAGCGGGGGGGGAATTCTTC. As protein: CASSLVLAGGEFF. J is TRBJ2-1 and V is TRBV7-2; 13 bases line up with TRBD2. The germline V gene has CDR1 SGHTA and CDR2 FQGNSA. The ends lost 1 base at V and 16 bases at J; junction bases unmatched: 4. CDR3 size: 13 residues.

This clone was recorded only once. This chain connects TRBV6-5 to TRBJ2-3; 7 nucleotides match TRBD2. Per the germline V gene, CDR1 is MNHEY and CDR2 is SVGAGI. J was trimmed by 2 bases and V by 2 bases; bases with no gene match: 4. The CDR3 has 15 residues. CDR3 coding DNA: TGTGCCAGCAGTTACGGGCTAGCGGTCACAGATACGCAGTATTTT. Residues: CASSYGLAVTDTQYF.